The 10 T cell receptor beta chains given below trace back to one sample, sequenced in a study of neurological immune-mediated disorders. Regarding time point: longitudinal time-point 3. TCRdb called the 5' RACE reads again in MiXCR, with one record for every CDR3 protein. The repertoire consists of roughly 100,000 distinct CDR3 sequences, with roughly a tenth occurring once and the leading ten covering under 4%. The sequenced sample was PBMCs. The receptors originated from a female donor with HTLV-1-associated myelopathy (HAM/TSP).

This clonotype was counted ten times or more. This chain links TRBV18 with TRBJ1-2, with TRBD1 as a possible D gene (5 bases). Per germline, CDR1 KGHSH and CDR2 LQKENI. There are 14 residues in the CDR3. Trimming took off 2 bases at V and 4 bases at J, with 11 bases between the two ends. CDR3 protein: CASSPGDRPYGYTF. CDR3 DNA: TGTGCCAGCTCACCAGGAGACAGACCCTATGGCTACACCTTC.

This clonotype was seen ten or more times. This rearrangement joins TRBV5-1 to TRBJ1-4; D call uncertain. Germline CDR1 SGHRS, CDR2 YFSETQ. This CDR3 contains 15 residues. Trimming shortened V by 1 base and J by 3 bases, and 10 bases separated the two germline ends. CDR3 loop: CASSLFGDSNEKLFF. CDR3 DNA sequence: TGCGCCAGCAGCTTGTTTGGCGACTCTAATGAAAAACTGTTTTTT.

The genes are TRBV29-1 and TRBJ2-1; tentative D call: TRBD2 (6 bases). The CDR3 is 14 amino acids. CDR1 SQVTM and CDR2 ANQGSEA come from the germline V gene. Trimming took off 3 bases at V and 6 bases at J, with 15 bases between the two ends. Here the CDR3 reads CSVDGEESGNEQFF. CDR3 in DNA: TGCAGCGTTGATGGGGAGGAAAGCGGCAATGAGCAGTTCTTC.

Ten or more counts support this clonotype. This chain links TRBV20-1 with TRBJ1-4; D remains ambiguous. This CDR3 contains 14 residues. Germline CDR1 and CDR2: DFQATT and SNEGSKA (reference sequence). Trimming stripped 6 bases from V and 0 bases from J, with 11 bases between. DNA for the CDR3: TGCAGTGCGGAATCGCTTGCAACTAATGAAAAACTGTTTTTT. As protein: CSAESLATNEKLFF.

As to this clonotype: Relative to the germline gene, one junction end is altered; a read error may explain this. V is TRBV12-3 or TRBV12-4 and J is TRBJ1-4; D gene uncertain. This CDR3 has 14 residues. The CDR3 spells CASSVAWTPEELFF. For the CDR3, the DNA is TGTGCCAGCAGTGTAGCGTGGACCCCCGAGGAACTGTTTTTT.

This clonotype was picked up many times. The J gene is TRBJ1-1, the V gene TRBV10-3; 10 bases agree with TRBD1. This CDR3 spans 19 amino acids. Germline lookup yields CDR1 ENHRY and CDR2 SYGVKD. Unmatched junction bases numbered 12, after V lost 0 bases and J lost 2 bases. The DNA for the CDR3 is TGTGCCATCAGTGAGTCTCGAGGAATGGGGACAGGGGATAACACTGAAGCTTTCTTT. Translated: CAISESRGMGTGDNTEAFF.

In its sample, this clonotype was seen many times. This chain joins TRBV20-1 and TRBJ1-2; D is ambiguous. Trimming took 3 bases from V and 6 from J, leaving 11 bases between them. The germline gives CDR1 DFQATT, CDR2 SNEGSKA (reference sequence). CDR3 length: 12 residues. The CDR3 loop reads CSASPDRNGYTF. The CDR3 bases are TGCAGTGCTAGCCCGGACCGTAATGGCTACACCTTC.

This clonotype was detected ten times or more. The chain is built from TRBV9 and TRBJ2-5; TRBD2 is a possible D gene (5 bases). Germline lookup yields CDR1 SGDLS and CDR2 YYNGEE. The CDR3 runs to 13 residues. V lost 0 bases and J lost 5, with 8 bases in between. The CDR3 DNA reads as TGTGCCAGCAGCGTAGATTCGGGGGAGACCCAGTACTTC. Its translation is CASSVDSGETQYF.

This clonotype was detected a few times. The chain uses TRBV18 and TRBJ1-5; D is uncertain. Trimming cost V 2 bases and J 3 bases, with 5 bases left between them. In germline, CDR1 is KGHSH, CDR2 LQKENI. CDR3 length: 13 amino acids. This chain's CDR3 is CASSPTPNQPQHF. For the CDR3, the DNA is TGTGCCAGCTCACCAACACCCAATCAGCCCCAGCATTTT.

The count of this clonotype is one. This chain connects TRBV20-1 to TRBJ2-2, with D perhaps given as TRBD1 or TRBD2 (6 bases each). This CDR3 comprises 14 residues. Germline V gene data show CDR1 as DFQATT and CDR2 as SNEGSKA (reference sequence). V was pared by 4 bases and J by 8 bases, with 17 bases between. The CDR3 loop reads CSAIEGGGWGELFF. In nucleotides, the CDR3 is TGCAGTGCTATTGAGGGGGGCGGATGGGGGGAGCTGTTTTTT.